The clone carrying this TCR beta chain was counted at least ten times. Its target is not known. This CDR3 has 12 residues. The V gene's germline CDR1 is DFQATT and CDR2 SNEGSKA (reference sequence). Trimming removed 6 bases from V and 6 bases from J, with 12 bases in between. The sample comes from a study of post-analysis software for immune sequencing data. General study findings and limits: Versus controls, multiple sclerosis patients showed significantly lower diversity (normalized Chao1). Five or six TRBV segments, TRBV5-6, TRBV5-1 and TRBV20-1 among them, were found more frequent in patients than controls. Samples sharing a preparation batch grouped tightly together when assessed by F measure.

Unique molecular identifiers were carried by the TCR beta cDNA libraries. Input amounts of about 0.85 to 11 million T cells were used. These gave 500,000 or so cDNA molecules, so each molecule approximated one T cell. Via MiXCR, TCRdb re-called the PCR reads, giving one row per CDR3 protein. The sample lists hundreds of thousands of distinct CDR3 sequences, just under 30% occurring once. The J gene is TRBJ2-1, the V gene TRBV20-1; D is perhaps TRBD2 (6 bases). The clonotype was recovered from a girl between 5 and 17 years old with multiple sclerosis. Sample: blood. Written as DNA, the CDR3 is TGCAGTGCCCACGGGGGAGGCAATGAGCAGTTCTTC. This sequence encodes CSAHGGGNEQFF.